This T cell receptor (beta chain) appears in the sequencing data of a study of blood T cell repertoires in COVID-19. Study at large: COVID-19 samples collected from the United States, Italy and Spain covered acute and convalescent phases. Sources were T cells, B-cell-depleted T cells, or PBMCs; the material itself was cDNA or gDNA.

In the original processing: Reference gene primer amplification gave estimated nucleated cell counts. The protocol was immunoSEQ multiplex PCR, while the TCRdb copy is restricted to in-frame clones and leaves out a portion. V, J and clone size are taken as reported in that table, and D and trimming were inferred from the DNA itself. The sample has about 280,000 clones, roughly 80% seen once. The age range of participants was roughly 18 to 90 years, with residence in under 25 US areas. With respect to this clone: Different DNA sequences within this sample yield the same CDR3.

The junction had 3 bases not matched to a gene; V was cut back by 6 bases and J by 5 bases. The CDR3 extends over 12 amino acids. Germline assignment: CDR1 LNHDA and CDR2 SQIVND (reference sequence). The source is a man aged 35-49 years who had been exposed to COVID-19. This sequence joins TRBV19 and TRBJ1-2; 7 bases line up with TRBD1. Sequencing was carried out using PBMCs or T cells enriched from blood (not recorded which). The CDR3 protein is CASREQGYGYTF. The DNA for the CDR3 is TGTGCCAGTAGAGAACAGGGGTATGGCTACACCTTC.